The entry below describes one T cell receptor (beta chain). Profiled with immunoSEQ multiplex PCR; TCRdb holds only in-frame clones, not every one. Found here are 49,000 or so clones, approximately 94% of them singletons; the top ten hold approximately 5.5%. The CDR3 sequence is 12 residues long. The germline V gene has CDR1 SNHLY and CDR2 FYNNEI. Trimming removed 6 bases at V and 5 bases at J, with 8 bases between. These data originate in a study of T cell changes during pregnancy in multiple sclerosis. The sequenced sample was CD8+ T cells from peripheral blood mononuclear cells, obtained before pregnancy. This clonotype was sampled from a female donor with multiple sclerosis, enrolled in a pregnancy study. The chain links TRBV2 to TRBJ2-1; D gene unclear. The CDR3 nucleotides read TGTGCCAGCAGCAACTTGAACAATGAGCAGTTCTTC. As protein: CASSNLNNEQFF.